This T cell receptor (beta chain) was identified during a study of blood T cell repertoires in COVID-19 (dated by TCRdb to 2020 to 2022). Notes on the research overall: Collaborator samples came from the United States, Italy and Spain and covered acute and convalescent phases of COVID-19. Samples came from the ongoing ImmuneRACE study (first 160 participants) plus 1,254 subjects from 6 global collaborators. The material from the prospective study consisted of cDNA or gDNA derived from T cells, B-cell-depleted T cells, or PBMCs. The repertoires were released in a freely available public database intended as a resource for research on the immune response to SARS-CoV-2. Where HLA class I and class II types were available, the types were taken from metadata supplied by the sample provider, not from assay-based typing. Deeply sampled blood TCRbeta repertoires from subjects exposed to, actively infected with, or recovered from COVID-19 were included in the dataset. Nearly every sample came with metadata listing a de-identified subject ID, COVID-19 status, age in years and sex. Paper-wide results and their limitations: Clinical and demographic metadata were provided uncurated, with the amount varying by source and participant.

The immunoSEQ Assay, a bias-controlled multiplex PCR, was used to amplify TCRbeta CDR3 regions from genomic DNA. On the authors' methods: The number of nucleated cells in each sample was estimated by amplification of reference gene primers within the assay. To quantify the absolute abundance of each unique TCRbeta CDR3 rearrangement, sequence reads were collapsed and filtered. For each sample, productive Simpson clonality was calculated as the square root of Simpson's diversity index across productive rearrangements. TCRdb limited this immuneACCESS table to in-frame rearrangements with V and J called. A share of clones is missing; checked studies link under half to unresolved V genes, and the rest is unexplained. V and J calls and clone size are given by that table; D and trimming were obtained from the DNA. Within this sample are 140,000 or so clones, with 79% of them counted one time only. Clones ranked in the top ten supply roughly 5.1% of the sample.

At one collaborating source in Seattle, patients were enrolled during active infection and were followed longitudinally through the course of disease. The collaborating institutions used their own protocols to collect whole blood in K2EDTA tubes. For TCRbeta analysis, collaborators shipped samples in one of three forms: frozen whole blood, isolated PBMCs, or DNA extracted from either of those sample types. Comment on this clone: Its antigen remains undetermined. The record has no base qualities; no much larger clone is one base away.

The sample comprised peripheral blood. The TCR sequence derives from a woman in her 70s with COVID-19, enrolled during active disease.

The nucleotide sequence reads TGTGCCACCAGCAGAGACACAGGGGCCGGATCTGGGGCCAACGTCCTGACTTTC. It translates as CATSRDTGAGSGANVLTF. This sequence uses TRBV15 and TRBJ2-6, with 7 bases matching TRBD1. Via the germline V gene (reference sequence), CDR1 is LNHNV and CDR2 YYDKDF. Relative to germline, V is missing 0 bases and J is missing 1 base, with 6 bases of the junction outside any gene match. The CDR3 starts with the cysteine, ends with the phenylalanine, and has 18 residues. CDR3 DNA is the only sequence kept; it has 54 bases, read in frame from the first base.